This T cell receptor (beta chain) was profiled in a study of blood T cells in healthy people across ages. Regarding the study as a whole: Greater diversity and more naive CD4+ cells were seen in long-lived donors than in aged donors.

This clonotype was found a few times. Antigen specificity is unknown. Isolation per sample recovered at least 7 million PBMCs. RNA extraction gave at least 5 micrograms of total RNA per sample. Combining a sample-barcoded 5' primer with a J-beta primer mix, a second PCR ran for about 7 to 11 cycles. Every sample returned 2.5 million or more CDR3-containing paired-end reads. TCRdb re-called the 5' RACE reads with MiXCR, one entry per CDR3 protein. The sample lists about 1.1 million distinct CDR3 sequences; roughly two fifths were seen once. The sample was blood. This receptor was obtained from a man between 18 and 29 years old in good health.

DNA of the CDR3: TGTGCCAGCAGGAAGGGTGCAACCTCCTATGGCTACACCTTC. Its translation is CASRKGATSYGYTF. J is TRBJ1-2 and V is TRBV28; D is undetermined. Trimming pared 6 bases from V and 4 bases from J, leaving 15 bases between. CDR1 and CDR2 (germline): MDHEN, SYDVKM. The CDR3 covers 14 residues.